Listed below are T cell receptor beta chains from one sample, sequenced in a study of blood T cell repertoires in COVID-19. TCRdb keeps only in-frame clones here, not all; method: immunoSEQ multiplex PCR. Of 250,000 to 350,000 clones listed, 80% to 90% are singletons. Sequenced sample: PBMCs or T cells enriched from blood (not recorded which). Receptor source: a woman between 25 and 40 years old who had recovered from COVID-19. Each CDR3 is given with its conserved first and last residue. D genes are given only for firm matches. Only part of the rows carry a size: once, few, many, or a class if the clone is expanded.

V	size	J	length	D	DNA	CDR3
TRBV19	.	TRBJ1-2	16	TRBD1	TGTGCCAGTAGACCGGACGGGGCAGGGGGAAACTATGGCTACACCTTC	CASRPDGAGGNYGYTF
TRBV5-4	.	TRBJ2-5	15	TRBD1	TGTGCCAGCAGCCCTCCGGGACAGGCCCAAGAGACCCAGTACTTC	CASSPPGQAQETQYF
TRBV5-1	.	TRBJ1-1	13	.	TGCGCCAGCAGCCCACAGGGGAACACTGAAGCTTTCTTT	CASSPQGNTEAFF
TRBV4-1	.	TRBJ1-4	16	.	TGCGCCAGCAGCCCTCGAGTTGGGGACTCTAATGAAAAACTGTTTTTT	CASSPRVGDSNEKLFF
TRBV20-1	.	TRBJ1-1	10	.	TGCAGTGCTAGAGGACAGACGGCTTTCTTT	CSARGQTAFF
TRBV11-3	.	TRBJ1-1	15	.	TGTGCCAGCAGCTTGGCGGGGTCTCCGACAACTGAAGCTTTCTTT	CASSLAGSPTTEAFF
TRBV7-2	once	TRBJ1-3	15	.	TGTGCCAGCAGCTTACGAGGGTCCGCTTCTGACACCATATATTTT	CASSLRGSASDTIYF
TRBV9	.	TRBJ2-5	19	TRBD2	TGTGCCAGCAGCGTTTCCGGGACTAGCGGGAGTCCGGGGCAAGAGACCCAGTACTTC	CASSVSGTSGSPGQETQYF
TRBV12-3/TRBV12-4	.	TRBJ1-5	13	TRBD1	TGTGCCAGCAGATTGACAGGGAACCAGCCCCAGCATTTT	CASRLTGNQPQHF
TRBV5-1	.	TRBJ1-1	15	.	TGCGCCAGCAGCGTGCGGGTGGGAGGGAACACTGAAGCTTTCTTT	CASSVRVGGNTEAFF
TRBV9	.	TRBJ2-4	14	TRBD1	TGTGCCAGCAGCGTTGCAGGGGGACGTGACATTCAGTACTTC	CASSVAGGRDIQYF